Following are 16 T cell receptor beta chains from one sample sequenced in a study of cytomegalovirus exposure and HLA in healthy donors. The PCR contained 60 Vbeta and 13 Jbeta primers. This table comes from immunoSEQ multiplex PCR, and its TCRdb copy is limited to in-frame clones, with some not included. The sample records some 130,000 clones, 80% being singletons. Sequences were obtained from PBMCs. The source is a man aged 40-50 years in good health and CMV-seronegative.

This chain joins TRBV28 and TRBJ1-1; 9 positions agree with TRBD1. The CDR3 sequence is 14 residues long. Germline values: CDR1 MDHEN, CDR2 SYDVKM. Trimming at V came to 10 bases and at J to 5 bases, leaving 11 bases not matched to a gene. As DNA, the CDR3 is TGTGCCACCACCACGACAGGGGGAAAGACTGAAGCTTTCTTT. It codes for CATTTTGGKTEAFF.

The chain carries TRBV7-9 and TRBJ2-1; TRBD2 aligns across 16 bases. V shed 4 bases, J shed 8 bases, and the junction held 2 bases outside the gene matches. The CDR3 totals 15 residues. The germline CDR1 and CDR2 sequences are SEHNR and FQNEAQ (reference sequence). In nucleotides, the CDR3 is TGTGCCAGCAGCTCTGGGACTAGCGGGGGGGATGAGCAGTTCTTC. Translation gives CASSSGTSGGDEQFF.

The rearrangement links TRBV9 to TRBJ2-2, with TRBD2 identical over 8 bases. The CDR3 extends over 15 amino acids. Losses at the gene ends were 1 base for V and 7 bases for J; bases not matched to a gene: 6. From germline, CDR1 is SGDLS and CDR2 YYNGEE. The CDR3 sequence is CASSVTWTSSGELFF. In nucleotides, the CDR3 is TGTGCCAGCAGCGTAACCTGGACTAGCAGCGGGGAGCTGTTTTTT.

V usage is TRBV10-3 and J usage is TRBJ1-1; D remains unclear. Trimming cost V 6 bases and J 3 bases, with 11 bases left between them. The CDR3 contains 13 residues. The germline V gene has CDR1 ENHRY and CDR2 SYGVKD. The CDR3 here is CAISGGMDTEAFF. CDR3 in DNA: TGTGCCATCAGCGGAGGGATGGACACTGAAGCTTTCTTT.

This chain connects TRBV13 to TRBJ2-1, with D perhaps matching TRBD2 (6 bases). Trimming stripped 5 bases from V and 4 bases from J, with 18 bases between. CDR3 length equals 16 residues. Germline loops: CDR1 PRHDT, CDR2 FYEKMQ (reference sequence). The DNA of the CDR3 is TGTGCCAGCAGCCAAGATAGCGGAAGAGATTACAATGAGCAGTTCTTC. This encodes CASSQDSGRDYNEQFF.

V is TRBV5-5 and J is TRBJ2-5, with 7 bases lining up with TRBD2. Losses at the gene ends were 0 bases for V and 2 bases for J; bases not matched to a gene: 1. This CDR3 has 14 amino acids. In germline, CDR1 is SGHKS, CDR2 YYEKEE (reference sequence). The CDR3 loop is CASSLGTRQETQYF. CDR3 DNA sequence: TGTGCCAGCAGCTTGGGGACTAGGCAAGAGACCCAGTACTTC.

V gene TRBV5-1 combines with J gene TRBJ2-3; tentatively, D is TRBD2 (6 bases). V shed 0 bases and J shed 6 bases, with 11 bases lying between them. The germline V gene has CDR1 SGHRS and CDR2 YFSETQ. The CDR3 totals 14 residues. CDR3 protein: CASSLAGSGDTQYF. CDR3 nucleotides: TGCGCCAGCAGCTTGGCGGGGAGCGGGGATACGCAGTATTTT.

This chain links TRBV30 with TRBJ1-1; tentative D call: TRBD1 (6 bases). The CDR3 covers 15 residues. Trimming cost V 2 bases and J 5 bases, with 18 bases left between them. Germline CDR1 GTSNPN, CDR2 SVGIG (reference sequence). CDR3 in DNA: TGTGCCTGGAGTCGGGGGGCTCTAGCGCATACTGAAGCTTTCTTT. It yields the protein CAWSRGALAHTEAFF.

This sequence joins TRBV6-4 and TRBJ2-2; D may be TRBD1 (5 bases). V was clipped by 6 bases and J by 3 bases, with 11 bases between them. Germline values: CDR1 MRHNA, CDR2 SNTAGT. There are 14 residues in the CDR3. The CDR3 loop is CASRIQVDTGELFF. CDR3 in DNA: TGTGCCAGCAGGATACAGGTGGACACCGGGGAGCTGTTTTTT.

This chain connects TRBV7-9 to TRBJ2-7, with no clear D. V lost 2 bases to trimming and J lost 1 base, with 9 bases between them. The CDR3 consists of 14 residues. Germline V CDR1 and CDR2: SEHNR, FQNEAQ (reference sequence). Here the CDR3 DNA reads TGTGCCAGCAGCTTATCTCCGTATTCCTACGAGCAGTACTTC. Its translation: CASSLSPYSYEQYF.

This chain joins TRBV25-1 and TRBJ1-1; D is possibly TRBD1 (5 bases). The CDR3 loop spans 15 amino acids. Trimming took 4 bases from V and 0 from J, leaving 12 bases between them. Per the germline V gene, CDR1 is MGHDK and CDR2 is SYGVNS. The CDR3 bases are TGTGCCAGCAGTGGGGTTACAGGAATGAACACTGAAGCTTTCTTT. Translation: CASSGVTGMNTEAFF.

This clone has just one count. The CDR3 reads CASSSTVAQPQHF. In DNA, the CDR3 is TGTGCCAGCAGCTCGACAGTGGCTCAGCCCCAGCATTTT. The rearrangement uses TRBV7-9 and TRBJ1-5, with D possibly TRBD1 on 5 matching bases. This CDR3 is 13 amino acids long. Trimming pared 4 bases from V and 6 bases from J, leaving 10 bases between. Germline V gives CDR1 SEHNR, CDR2 FQNEAQ (reference sequence).

The chain carries TRBV5-1 and TRBJ2-3; TRBD2 matches 10 bases. V lost 4 bases to trimming and J lost 6 bases; unmatched junction nucleotides: 14. CDR1 is SGHRS and CDR2 is YFSETQ in the germline V gene. The CDR3 extends over 17 amino acids. For the CDR3, the DNA is TGCGCCAGCAGCCCGGAATCAGCGGGAGGGTTTGGCGATACGCAGTATTTT. This translates into CASSPESAGGFGDTQYF. Filled out from reference TRBV5-1 and TRBJ2-3, the complete variable domain reads KAGVTQTPRYLIKTRGQQVTLSCSPISGHRSVSWYQQTPGQGLQFLFEYFSETQRNKGNFPGRFSGRQFSNSRSEMNVSTLELGDSALYLCASSPESAGGFGDTQYFGPGTRLTVL.

V usage is TRBV14 and J usage is TRBJ2-7; D is perhaps TRBD2 (5 bases). V lost 8 bases and J lost 2, with 13 bases in between. The CDR3 has 13 residues. Germline lookup yields CDR1 SGHDN and CDR2 FVKESK. The CDR3 sequence is CASRGQSTYEQYF. Written as DNA, the CDR3 is TGTGCCAGCCGCGGGCAGTCGACCTACGAGCAGTACTTC.

The CDR3 sequence is CASSETGSSNYGYTF. DNA of the CDR3: TGTGCCAGTAGCGAGACAGGTAGCAGTAACTATGGCTACACCTTC. The chain is built from TRBV19 and TRBJ1-2, with a weak D call TRBD1 (6 bases). This CDR3 is built from 15 residues. The germline V gene has CDR1 LNHDA and CDR2 SQIVND (reference sequence). Trimming cost V 6 bases and J 1 base, with 15 bases left between them.

This rearrangement joins TRBV2 to TRBJ2-7; possible D gene TRBD1, 5 bases. The germline V and J ends were trimmed by 8 bases and 1 base, with 15 bases remaining between them. Germline CDR1 SNHLY, CDR2 FYNNEI. The CDR3 covers 14 residues. The CDR3 region is CASQQGLGSYEQYF. CDR3 bases: TGTGCCAGCCAGCAGGGTCTTGGGTCCTACGAGCAGTACTTC.